These 7 T cell receptor beta chains were sequenced from one sample in a study of blood T cells in healthy people across ages. With a J-beta primer mix and a sample-barcoded 5' primer, a second PCR ran about 6 to 11 cycles. TCRdb reanalysed the 5' RACE reads using MiXCR and keeps one entry per CDR3 protein. The sample comprises 790,000 or so distinct CDR3 sequences, about 56% of which are singletons, and roughly 24% rests with the top ten. Sequenced input: blood. The receptor source for this set is a man aged 40-49 years in good health.

The V gene is TRBV2, the J gene TRBJ2-5, with D perhaps TRBD1 (5 bases). The CDR3 runs 12 residues. Trimming shortened V by 2 bases and J by 8 bases, and 9 bases separated the two germline ends. CDR1 SNHLY and CDR2 FYNNEI come from the germline V gene. The DNA of the CDR3 is TGTGCCAGCAGTGAATCAGGGCTAACCCAGTACTTC. It yields the protein CASSESGLTQYF. The complete variable domain, with remaining parts taken from reference TRBV2 and TRBJ2-5, reads EPEVTQTPSHQVTQMGQEVILRCVPISNHLYFYWYRQILGQKVEFLVSFYNNEISEKSEIFDDQFSVERPDGSNFTLKIRSTKLEDSAMYFCASSESGLTQYFGPGTRLLVL.

This clonotype has a count of ten or more. This chain connects TRBV4-2 to TRBJ2-7; unclear D gene. The CDR3 has 12 amino acids. The V end was cut by 1 base, the J end by 3 bases, with 4 bases between. Germline values: CDR1 LGHNA, CDR2 YNFKEQ. The CDR3 here is CASSQANYEQYF. The CDR3 nucleotides read TGTGCCAGCAGCCAAGCTAACTACGAGCAGTACTTC.

The DNA of the CDR3 is TGCGCCAGCAGCCAAACGGAGGGCGGGGGGCGGGAGCAGTTCTTC. This translates into CASSQTEGGGREQFF. V is TRBV4-3 and J is TRBJ2-1; TRBD2 aligns across 8 bases. V shed 2 bases, J shed 10 bases, and the junction held 10 bases outside the gene matches. This CDR3 is 15 amino acids long. From germline, CDR1 is LGHNA and CDR2 YSLEER.

This clonotype was detected a few times. The chain carries TRBV7-9 and TRBJ2-3, with 8 nucleotides matching TRBD2. Germline values: CDR1 SEHNR, CDR2 FQNEAQ (reference sequence). The CDR3 totals 13 residues. The J segment lost 6 bases and the V segment lost 5 bases, leaving 4 bases of the junction unmatched. CDR3 region: CASSHGGRDTQYF. The CDR3 DNA reads as TGTGCCAGCAGCCACGGCGGGAGGGATACGCAGTATTTT.

This clonotype was observed a few times. V is TRBV27 and J is TRBJ2-7; the match to TRBD1 covers 11 bases. Looked up from germline, CDR1 is MNHEY and CDR2 is SMNVEV (reference sequence). CDR3 length: 14 residues. J gave up 4 bases and V 8 bases, and 7 bases lay outside the gene matches. For the CDR3, the DNA is TGTGCCAGCCTAGGCGGACAGGGGGCTTACGAGCAGTACTTC. This sequence encodes CASLGGQGAYEQYF.

To note about this clonotype: One base away lies a much larger clone, so this may be a sequencing read error. The chain links TRBV29-1 to TRBJ2-1; maybe TRBD2 (5 bases). The V and J ends lost 4 bases and 4 bases respectively, with 17 bases between them. CDR3 length: 15 residues. CDR1 is SQVTM, CDR2 ANQGSEA, per germline. As DNA, the CDR3 is TGCAGCGTTGTCGGCGGACGAGCGGATTACAATGAGCAGTTCTTC. It translates to CSVVGGRADYNEQFF.

This clonotype was seen just once. V is TRBV3-1 and J is TRBJ1-1; D is uncertain. Trimming stripped 1 base from V and 4 bases from J, with 7 bases between. CDR3 length: 13 amino acids. Germline V CDR1 and CDR2: LGHDT, YNNKEL (reference sequence). CDR3 region: CASSQVPTTEAFF. CDR3 nucleotide sequence: TGTGCCAGCAGCCAAGTTCCCACCACTGAAGCTTTCTTT.